This TCR beta chain was sequenced during a study of cytomegalovirus exposure and HLA in healthy donors. Study in general: From donors who were HLA-typed, an early data release held 65 million to 85 million unique TCRs.

At the time of sampling, donors were nominally healthy, though unrecorded immune exposures were likely. Primers for the PCR totalled 60 Vbeta and 13 Jbeta. Here immunoSEQ multiplex PCR was the method, and the copy in TCRdb shows in-frame clones only, minus some. Of approximately 140,000 clones listed, around 76% are singletons. Trimming cost V 0 bases and J 4 bases; bases outside gene matches: 3. CDR3 length: 14 residues. Germline CDR1 GTSNPN, CDR2 SVGIG (reference sequence). This clone was counted a few times. Its antigen is undetermined. Points from the study as a whole: CMV serostatus was the sole immune exposure data available. Indistinguishability led to the exclusion of some V segments, TRBV6-2 and TRBV6-3 included.

The chain uses TRBV30 and TRBJ2-5; 9 nucleotides match TRBD2. The sequenced sample consisted of PBMCs. This clonotype originated in a man younger than 35 in good health and CMV-seronegative. Here the CDR3 DNA reads TGTGCCTGGAGTGTTTATAGCGGGAGAGAGACCCAGTACTTC. Translated, it gives CAWSVYSGRETQYF. The whole variable domain, filled in from reference TRBV30 and TRBJ2-5, reads SQTIHQWPATLVQPVGSPLSLECTVEGTSNPNLYWYRQAAGRGLQLLFYSVGIGQISSEVPQNLSASRPQDRQFILSSKKLLLSDSGFYLCAWSVYSGRETQYFGPGTRLLVL.